Below, 2 T cell receptor beta chains from the same sample are listed, as sequenced in a study of blood T cell repertoires in COVID-19. The assay was immunoSEQ multiplex PCR, and TCRdb's table has in-frame clones only and misses some. Found here are about 160,000 clones, 82% of them singletons; the top ten hold roughly 20%. Specimen: PBMCs or T cells enriched from blood (not recorded which). These receptors were obtained from a man in his sixties who had recovered from COVID-19.

This clone was detected a few times. J is TRBJ2-1 and V is TRBV7-9; D is possibly TRBD1 (5 bases). The CDR3 contains 14 residues. Germline V lookup: CDR1 SEHNR, CDR2 FQNEAQ (reference sequence). V shed 1 base and J shed 2 bases, with 6 bases lying between them. The CDR3 loop reads CASSLEGTYNEQFF. DNA for the CDR3: TGTGCCAGCAGCTTAGAGGGGACCTACAATGAGCAGTTCTTC.

In its sample, this clone was seen many times. The chain joins TRBV5-4 to TRBJ2-1; possible D gene TRBD1, 6 bases. CDR3 size: 19 residues. Germline V lookup: CDR1 SGHNT, CDR2 YYREEE (reference sequence). The V gene lost 0 bases and the J gene lost 8 bases, with 27 bases spanning the gap. The CDR3 sequence is CASSLDLRTERLEIDEQFF. CDR3 nucleotide sequence: TGTGCCAGCAGCTTGGACCTTCGGACAGAACGTCTCGAGATCGATGAGCAGTTCTTC.